Following are 20 T cell receptor beta chains from one sample sequenced in a study of T cells in Graves' hyperthyroidism and ophthalmopathy. Researchers took RNA transcripts and amplified the TCR beta CDR3 regions from them. HTBI primers were the set used in a first-round RT-PCR of the TCR CDR3. MiXCR, applied by TCRdb to the multiplex PCR reads, yields one record per CDR3 protein. The data hold roughly 700,000 distinct CDR3 sequences, with around a sixth observed a single time. Sequenced material: blood. The origin of the receptors is a man aged 50 to 60 with Graves' hyperthyroidism.

The rearrangement links TRBV9 to TRBJ2-1, with D perhaps matching TRBD2 (5 bases). Per germline, CDR1 SGDLS and CDR2 YYNGEE. This CDR3 region has 13 residues. V was cut by 2 bases and J by 9 bases, with 12 bases left in between. CDR3 loop: CASSVSSLGEQFF. The DNA for the CDR3 is TGTGCCAGCAGCGTTTCTAGCTTGGGTGAGCAGTTCTTC. Full variable domain (missing parts from reference TRBV9 and TRBJ2-1): DSGVTQTPKHLITATGQRVTLRCSPRSGDLSVYWYQQSLDQGLQFLIQYYNGEERAKGNILERFSAQQFPDLHSELNLSSLELGDSALYFCASSVSSLGEQFFGPGTRLTVL.

V is TRBV20-1 and J is TRBJ2-3; possible D gene TRBD2, 6 bases. The CDR3 sequence is 14 residues long. CDR1 and CDR2 from the germline V gene are DFQATT and SNEGSKA (reference sequence). Trimming cost V 5 bases and J 6 bases, with 18 bases left between them. The CDR3 loop reads CSAFAPPSADTQYF. The CDR3 DNA reads as TGCAGTGCTTTCGCCCCCCCTAGCGCTGATACGCAGTATTTT.

This clonotype was seen a few times. The chain has TRBV5-1 and TRBJ2-3; TRBD2 aligns across 7 bases. The length of the CDR3 is 16 residues. Germline CDR1 and CDR2: SGHRS and YFSETQ. The V gene end was trimmed by 1 base and the J gene end by 2 bases; junction bases not matched to a gene: 7. The DNA for the CDR3 is TGCGCCAGCAGCTTGATTCCTAGCGGATCCACAGATACGCAGTATTTT. It specifies CASSLIPSGSTDTQYF.

This clonotype occurred many times. This chain uses TRBV5-1 with TRBJ1-1; D is unclear. Trimming took off 4 bases at V and 1 base at J, with 8 bases between the two ends. CDR1 is SGHRS and CDR2 is YFSETQ in the germline V gene. The CDR3 runs 13 residues. As DNA, the CDR3 is TGCGCCAGCAGCCCCGAAGGGAACACTGAAGCTTTCTTT. This sequence encodes CASSPEGNTEAFF.

This clonotype came up a few times. The V call is TRBV20-1, the J call TRBJ1-3, with TRBD1 as a possible D gene (5 bases). The CDR3 covers 14 residues. The germline gives CDR1 DFQATT, CDR2 SNEGSKA (reference sequence). V shed 1 base and J shed 5 bases, with 12 bases lying between them. In DNA, the CDR3 is TGCAGTGCTAGAGCTCGGGCAGGGAGAAACACCATATATTTT. Protein sequence: CSARARAGRNTIYF.

The chain is built from TRBV7-2 and TRBJ2-1, with 9 bases identical to TRBD1. The CDR3 extends over 16 amino acids. CDR1 is SGHTA and CDR2 is FQGNSA in the germline V gene. V was clipped by 7 bases and J by 7 bases; unmatched bases: 14. The CDR3 region is CASTSHKDRGSNEQFF. CDR3 in DNA: TGTGCCAGCACCTCTCATAAGGACAGGGGATCAAATGAGCAGTTCTTC.

This clonotype appeared many times. This rearrangement joins TRBV7-9 to TRBJ2-5; D is unresolved. In germline, CDR1 is SEHNR, CDR2 FQNEAQ (reference sequence). This CDR3 contains 14 residues. Trimming cost V 5 bases and J 1 base, with 11 bases left between them. CDR3 coding DNA: TGTGCCAGCAGCCTTACACCCACCCAAGAGACCCAGTACTTC. This codes for CASSLTPTQETQYF.

Of note for this clonotype: A much larger clone differs by one base, so this may be a read error. The rearrangement links TRBV28 to TRBJ2-5; D ambiguous. V was shortened by 2 bases and J by 5 bases, with 9 bases between the two germline ends. This CDR3 is built from 13 residues. Germline CDR1 is MDHEN and CDR2 is SYDVKM. This CDR3 reads CASSLRRTETQYF. The CDR3 nucleotides are TGTGCCAGCAGTTTACGCAGGACCGAGACCCAGTACTTC.

This clonotype appeared a single time. V usage is TRBV5-1 and J usage is TRBJ2-5; D is perhaps TRBD1 or TRBD2 (5 bases each). Germline V gene sequence: CDR1 SGHRS, CDR2 YFSETQ. CDR3 length: 15 amino acids. V dropped 3 bases and J dropped 1 base, with 13 bases sitting between them. CDR3 nucleotide sequence: TGCGCCAGCAGCTACCGGGACGGGTCCCAAGAGACCCAGTACTTC. Amino acid sequence: CASSYRDGSQETQYF. The whole variable domain, filled in from reference TRBV5-1 and TRBJ2-5, reads KAGVTQTPRYLIKTRGQQVTLSCSPISGHRSVSWYQQTPGQGLQFLFEYFSETQRNKGNFPGRFSGRQFSNSRSEMNVSTLELGDSALYLCASSYRDGSQETQYFGPGTRLLVL.

This clonotype turned up a few times. The V and J genes are TRBV19 and TRBJ1-5; D gene ambiguous. Germline CDR1 and CDR2: LNHDA and SQIVND (reference sequence). CDR3 length equals 11 residues. V lost 7 bases to trimming and J lost 2 bases, with 3 bases between them. The CDR3 sequence: CASNRNQPQHF. In DNA form, the CDR3 reads TGTGCCAGTAATCGCAATCAGCCCCAGCATTTT.

The V call is TRBV27, the J call TRBJ1-5, with a weak D call TRBD1 (6 bases). The germline gives CDR1 MNHEY, CDR2 SMNVEV (reference sequence). V was pared by 6 bases and J by 1 base, with 13 bases between. The CDR3 loop spans 15 amino acids. The CDR3 spells CASSSGGGSNQPQHF. The CDR3 region has the DNA TGTGCCAGCAGCTCGGGAGGGGGAAGCAATCAGCCCCAGCATTTT.

This clonotype was observed many times. An end of the junction differs from the germline gene, which may be a read error. The chain is built from TRBV2 and TRBJ1-6; TRBD1 agrees at 8 bases. In germline, CDR1 is SNHLY, CDR2 FYNNEI. The CDR3 runs to 15 residues. CDR3 bases: TGTGCCAGCCGTGACAGGGGCGCGGGGAATTCACCCCTCCACTTT. Residues: CASRDRGAGNSPLHF.

This clonotype came up a few times. The gene calls are TRBV20-1 and TRBJ2-7; 9 bases are a match to TRBD2. CDR1 DFQATT and CDR2 SNEGSKA come from the germline V gene (reference sequence). The CDR3 runs 13 residues. Germline trimming cut 3 bases from V and 5 bases from J; bases unmatched to any gene: 5. The CDR3 spells CSASRREGHEQYF. For the CDR3, the DNA is TGCAGTGCTAGCCGGCGGGAGGGTCACGAGCAGTACTTC.

The chain couples TRBV7-9 to TRBJ2-1; D perhaps matches TRBD2 (5 bases). The CDR3 length is 14 residues. V gave up 3 bases and J gave up 7 bases, with 13 bases separating them. Germline CDR1 is SEHNR and CDR2 is FQNEAQ (reference sequence). CDR3 region: CASSFGVIANEQFF. DNA for the CDR3: TGTGCCAGCAGCTTCGGGGTTATCGCGAATGAGCAGTTCTTC.

This clonotype showed up just a few times. V usage is TRBV5-5 and J usage is TRBJ2-7; no clear D. Germline CDR1 and CDR2: SGHKS and YYEKEE (reference sequence). Trimming shortened V by 0 bases and J by 5 bases, and 12 bases separated the two germline ends. The CDR3 spans 14 residues. CDR3 coding DNA: TGTGCCAGCAGCTTGGTCGAGGTTACCCACGAGCAGTACTTC. Its translation is CASSLVEVTHEQYF.

This clonotype was seen many times. The chain has TRBV19 and TRBJ1-1, with D tentatively TRBD1 (5 bases). This CDR3 is built from 17 residues. CDR1 is LNHDA, CDR2 SQIVND, per germline (reference sequence). Trimming cost V 5 bases and J 3 bases, with 22 bases left between them. DNA for the CDR3: TGTGCCAGTAGTCGGCCTTGGGGGGGATGGAGAGACACTGAAGCTTTCTTT. Its protein product is CASSRPWGGWRDTEAFF.

This chain connects TRBV7-6 to TRBJ2-7; 10 positions agree with TRBD2. With V trimmed by 5 bases and J by 1 base, 5 bases remained unmatched. The CDR3 is made up of 15 amino acids. CDR1 is SGHVS, CDR2 FNYEAQ, per germline. The CDR3, as DNA: TGTGCCAGCAGCGGACTAGCGGAAAAATCCTACGAGCAGTACTTC. This translates into CASSGLAEKSYEQYF.

This clonotype was found many times. The chain links TRBV28 to TRBJ2-1, with D unclear. From germline, CDR1 is MDHEN and CDR2 SYDVKM. This CDR3 comprises 16 residues. V lost 4 bases and J 3 bases, leaving 16 bases between the germline ends. CDR3 amino acids: CASSSLKGNGYNEQFF. For the CDR3, the DNA is TGTGCCAGCAGTTCCTTAAAAGGGAATGGCTACAATGAGCAGTTCTTC. The entire variable domain, with the rest obtained from reference TRBV28 and TRBJ2-1, is as follows: DVKVTQSSRYLVKRTGEKVFLECVQDMDHENMFWYRQDPGLGLRLIYFSYDVKMKEKGDIPEGYSVSREKKERFSLILESASTNQTSMYLCASSSLKGNGYNEQFFGPGTRLTVL.

The chain combines TRBV18 with TRBJ1-6; D is ambiguous. The CDR3 loop spans 15 amino acids. Between the trimmed V and J ends, which lost 2 bases and 2 bases, there was a span of 7 bases. Germline V gives CDR1 KGHSH, CDR2 LQKENI. Written as DNA, the CDR3 is TGTGCCAGCTCACCAGATAGGACCTATAATTCACCCCTCCACTTT. Translating it yields CASSPDRTYNSPLHF.

In its sample, this clonotype was seen many times. The V call is TRBV19, the J call TRBJ2-1; 9 nucleotides line up with TRBD2. The CDR3 consists of 13 residues. The trim removed 7 bases at V and 8 bases at J, leaving 6 bases unmatched. Germline CDR1 is LNHDA and CDR2 is SQIVND (reference sequence). The CDR3 is CASNWGGRDEQFF. DNA of the CDR3: TGTGCCAGTAATTGGGGCGGGAGGGATGAGCAGTTCTTC.